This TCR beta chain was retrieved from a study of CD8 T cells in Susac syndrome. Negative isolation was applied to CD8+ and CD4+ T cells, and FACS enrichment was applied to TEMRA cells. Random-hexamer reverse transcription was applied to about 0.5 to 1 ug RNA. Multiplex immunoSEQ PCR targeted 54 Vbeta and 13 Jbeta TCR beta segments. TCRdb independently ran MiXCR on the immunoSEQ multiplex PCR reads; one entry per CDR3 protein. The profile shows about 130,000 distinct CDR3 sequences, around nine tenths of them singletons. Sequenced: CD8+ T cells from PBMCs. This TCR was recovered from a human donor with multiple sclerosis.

The CDR3 here is CASSGTSGRAYNEQFF. In nucleotides, the CDR3 is TGTGCCAGCAGCGGGACTAGCGGGAGGGCCTACAATGAGCAGTTCTTC. V usage is TRBV12-3 or TRBV12-4 and J usage is TRBJ2-1; 16 bases align to TRBD2. V gave up 6 bases and J gave up 2 bases; unmatched junction bases: 1. The CDR3 loop spans 16 amino acids.